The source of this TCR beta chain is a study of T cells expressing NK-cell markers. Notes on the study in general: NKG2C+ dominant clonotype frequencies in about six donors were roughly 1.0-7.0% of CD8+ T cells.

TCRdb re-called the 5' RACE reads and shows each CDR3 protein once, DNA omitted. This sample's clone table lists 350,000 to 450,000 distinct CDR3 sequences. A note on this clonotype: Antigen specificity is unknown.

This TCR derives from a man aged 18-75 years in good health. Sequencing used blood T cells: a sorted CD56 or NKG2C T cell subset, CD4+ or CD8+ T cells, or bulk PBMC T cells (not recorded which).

The CDR3 reads CSASPLDNYYEQYF. The genes are TRBV20-1 and TRBJ2-7; without DNA, the TCRdb call of TRBD1 cannot be checked. Germline V gene lookup returns CDR1 DFQATT and CDR2 SNEGSKA (reference sequence). This CDR3 is 14 amino acids long.